A single sample gave rise to the 18 T cell receptor beta chains below, sequenced in a study of OX40 agonist ivuxolimab in advanced cancers. Here immunoSEQ multiplex PCR was the method, and the copy in TCRdb shows in-frame clones only, minus some. The table has 6,000 or so clones, over 70% seen once; the top ten hold about 26%. Source: CD4+ or CD8+ T cells sorted from blood, taken in a trial of the OX40 agonist ivuxolimab. These receptors were obtained from an adult with an advanced solid tumor such as melanoma, head and neck, liver or kidney cancer.

This clone has a single count. The chain joins TRBV11-2 to TRBJ2-5; the match to TRBD2 covers 10 bases. This CDR3 contains 15 residues. V lost 2 bases to trimming and J lost 5 bases; unmatched junction nucleotides: 5. Germline CDR1 is SGHAT and CDR2 is FQNNGV. The CDR3 DNA follows: TGTGCCAGCAGCTTAAGGACTAGCGGATTGGAGACCCAGTACTTC. Its translation is CASSLRTSGLETQYF.

The chain has TRBV5-6 and TRBJ1-2; the D is unclear. The CDR3 spans 12 residues. The germline CDR1 and CDR2 sequences are SGHDT and YYEEEE. Trimming took 3 bases from V and 1 from J, leaving 4 bases between them. The CDR3 DNA sequence: TGTGCCAGCAGCTCGATTAACTATGGCTACACCTTC. This gives the protein CASSSINYGYTF.

The chain carries TRBV10-1 and TRBJ2-1; D gene ambiguous. The germline CDR1 and CDR2 sequences are WNHNN and SYGVQD (reference sequence). The CDR3 has 11 residues. V was clipped by 0 bases and J by 15 bases, with 9 bases between them. CDR3 protein: CASSESALPFF. The CDR3 bases are TGCGCCAGCAGTGAGTCAGCTCTCCCGTTCTTC.

In this sample, this clone turned up once. The chain combines TRBV30 with TRBJ2-2; D call uncertain. Trimming stripped 3 bases from V and 0 bases from J, with 5 bases between. CDR3 length: 13 residues. Per the germline V gene, CDR1 is GTSNPN and CDR2 is SVGIG (reference sequence). The CDR3 is CAWSATNTGELFF. CDR3 coding DNA: TGTGCCTGGAGCGCAACGAACACCGGGGAGCTGTTTTTT.

This clone was observed a single time. The CDR3 sequence: CASSFTGTDTQYF. The CDR3 DNA reads as TGTGCCAGCAGCTTCACTGGCACAGATACGCAGTATTTT. The genes are TRBV11-2 and TRBJ2-3, with unresolved D. Per germline, CDR1 SGHAT and CDR2 FQNNGV. V was cut by 3 bases and J by 1 base, with 5 bases left in between. This CDR3 has 13 amino acids.

The rearrangement links TRBV7-9 to TRBJ2-1, with D maybe TRBD1 (7 bases). V shed 2 bases and J shed 7 bases, with 9 bases lying between them. The CDR3 is 13 amino acids. In germline, CDR1 is SEHNR, CDR2 FQNEAQ (reference sequence). The CDR3, as DNA: TGTGCCAGCAGCTTACCAGGGGGGAATGAGCAGTTCTTC. As protein: CASSLPGGNEQFF. Looking up the rest from reference TRBV7-9 and TRBJ2-1 gives the full variable domain: DTGVSQNPRHKITKRGQNVTFRCDPISEHNRLYWYRQTLGQGPEFLTYFQNEAQLEKSRLLSDRFSAERPKGSFSTLEIQRTEQGDSAMYLCASSLPGGNEQFFGPGTRLTVL.

The chain combines TRBV27 with TRBJ2-7, with D uncertain. This CDR3 is built from 12 residues. Trimming removed 6 bases from V and 2 bases from J, with 8 bases in between. Germline V CDR1 and CDR2: MNHEY, SMNVEV (reference sequence). The DNA for the CDR3 is TGTGCCAGCAGAAACAGAACCTACGAGCAGTACTTC. Protein: CASRNRTYEQYF.

The chain joins TRBV27 to TRBJ1-1; a weak D match, TRBD1 (5 bases). Germline values: CDR1 MNHEY, CDR2 SMNVEV (reference sequence). CDR3 size: 13 residues. V lost 3 bases and J 4 bases, leaving 9 bases between the germline ends. This CDR3 reads CASSLGRGTEAFF. The DNA for the CDR3 is TGTGCCAGCAGTTTGGGGCGCGGCACTGAAGCTTTCTTT.

J is TRBJ2-1 and V is TRBV12-5, with D perhaps TRBD1 (6 bases). Germline V CDR1 and CDR2: LGHNT, FRNRAP. V was trimmed by 6 bases and J by 8 bases, leaving 14 bases between them. This CDR3 is 13 amino acids long. The CDR3 is CASGNRVSDEQFF. The DNA of the CDR3 is TGTGCTAGTGGCAACAGGGTTTCCGATGAGCAGTTCTTC. Full variable domain (rest looked up from reference TRBV12-5 and TRBJ2-1): DARVTQTPRHKVTEMGQEVTMRCQPILGHNTVFWYRQTMMQGLELLAYFRNRAPLDDSGMPKDRFSAEMPDATLATLKIQPSEPRDSAVYFCASGNRVSDEQFFGPGTRLTVL.

Here the CDR3 reads CASSVQVGYGYTF. The CDR3 DNA sequence: TGTGCCAGCAGTGTACAGGTTGGGTATGGCTACACCTTC. V is TRBV25-1 and J is TRBJ1-2; D is possibly TRBD1 (5 bases). The CDR3 length is 13 residues. Trimming pared 4 bases from V and 5 bases from J, leaving 11 bases between. Germline V lookup: CDR1 MGHDK, CDR2 SYGVNS.

The chain joins TRBV19 to TRBJ2-5; 9 bases map to TRBD1. The DNA end is more similar to TRBJ2-7, so the J call may be wrong. The CDR3 spans 13 residues. The germline V gene has CDR1 LNHDA and CDR2 SQIVND (reference sequence). CDR3: CASKRQGAYEQYF. In nucleotides, the CDR3 is TGTGCCAGTAAGCGACAGGGGGCCTACGAGCAGTACTTC.

The chain links TRBV15 to TRBJ1-4; 8 bases map to TRBD1. V shed 1 base, J shed 8 bases, and the junction held 9 bases outside the gene matches. The CDR3 is made up of 16 amino acids. Germline V gives CDR1 LNHNV, CDR2 YYDKDF (reference sequence). The CDR3 spells CATSRVPDRVFEKLFF. CDR3 sequence (DNA): TGTGCCACCAGCAGAGTTCCGGACAGGGTTTTCGAAAAACTGTTTTTT.

The V call is TRBV7-2, the J call TRBJ1-2, with a tentative D call TRBD1 (6 bases). Germline CDR1 SGHTA, CDR2 FQGNSA. Trimming pared 3 bases from V and 0 bases from J, leaving 11 bases between. This CDR3 region has 15 residues. The chain's CDR3 is CASSLTGSPNYGYTF. Here the CDR3 DNA reads TGTGCCAGCAGCTTGACAGGCAGTCCTAACTATGGCTACACCTTC.

The chain is built from TRBV7-2 and TRBJ1-2, with D perhaps matching TRBD1 (6 bases). Germline V gene data show CDR1 as SGHTA and CDR2 as FQGNSA. The V and J ends lost 6 bases and 8 bases respectively, with 13 bases between them. The CDR3 consists of 12 residues. The CDR3 DNA follows: TGTGCCAGCAGTTATGTAGGGGGAGGCTACACCTTC. It translates to CASSYVGGGYTF.

The V call is TRBV4-1, the J call TRBJ2-7; 8 nucleotides align to TRBD2. This CDR3 is built from 15 residues. Germline V CDR1 and CDR2: MGHRA, YSYEKL. V lost 3 bases to trimming and J lost 3 bases; unmatched junction nucleotides: 7. The CDR3 sequence: CASSHREGYYYEQYF. Written as DNA, the CDR3 is TGCGCCAGCAGCCACCGGGAGGGCTACTACTACGAGCAGTACTTC.

The chain is built from TRBV5-1 and TRBJ1-6; 7 positions match TRBD1. The CDR3 consists of 15 residues. Germline V gene sequence: CDR1 SGHRS, CDR2 YFSETQ. With V trimmed by 4 bases and J by 2 bases, 3 bases remained unmatched. The CDR3 loop reads CASSLRGPYNSPLHF. The DNA for the CDR3 is TGCGCCAGCAGCCTAAGGGGGCCCTATAATTCACCCCTCCACTTT. Drawing the rest from reference TRBV5-1 and TRBJ1-6, the complete variable domain is KAGVTQTPRYLIKTRGQQVTLSCSPISGHRSVSWYQQTPGQGLQFLFEYFSETQRNKGNFPGRFSGRQFSNSRSEMNVSTLELGDSALYLCASSLRGPYNSPLHFGNGTRLTVT.

This chain uses TRBV5-6 with TRBJ1-2; D is undetermined. The CDR3 covers 13 residues. Germline V gene lookup returns CDR1 SGHDT and CDR2 YYEEEE. The ends were cut back, 4 bases at V and 8 bases at J, with 15 bases in the middle. CDR3 protein: CASSPEMDRGYTF. The CDR3 nucleotides are TGTGCCAGCAGCCCAGAGATGGATAGAGGCTACACCTTC.

The genes are TRBV7-9 and TRBJ1-4; D unclear. This CDR3 spans 11 amino acids. In germline, CDR1 is SEHNR, CDR2 FQNEAQ (reference sequence). V was trimmed by 5 bases and J by 8 bases, leaving 6 bases between them. The CDR3 coding sequence is TGTGCCAGCAGCCAGTCAGAAAAACTGTTTTTT. Encoded protein: CASSQSEKLFF.